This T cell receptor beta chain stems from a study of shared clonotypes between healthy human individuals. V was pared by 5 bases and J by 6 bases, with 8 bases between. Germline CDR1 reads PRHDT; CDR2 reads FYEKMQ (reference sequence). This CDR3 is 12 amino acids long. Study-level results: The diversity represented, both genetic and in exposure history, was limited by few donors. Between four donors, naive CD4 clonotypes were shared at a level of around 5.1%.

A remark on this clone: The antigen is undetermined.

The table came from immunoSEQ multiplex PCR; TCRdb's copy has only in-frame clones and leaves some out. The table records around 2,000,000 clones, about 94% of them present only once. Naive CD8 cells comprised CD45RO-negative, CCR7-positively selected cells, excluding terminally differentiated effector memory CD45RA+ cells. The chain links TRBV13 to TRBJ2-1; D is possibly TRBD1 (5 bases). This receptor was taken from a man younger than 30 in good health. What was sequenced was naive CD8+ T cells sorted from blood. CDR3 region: CASSQGGNEQFF. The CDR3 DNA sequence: TGTGCCAGCAGCCAGGGTGGCAATGAGCAGTTCTTC.